Below, 30 T cell receptor beta chains from the same sample are listed, as sequenced in a study of OX40 agonist ivuxolimab in advanced cancers. Repertoires were generated with immunoSEQ multiplex PCR, while TCRdb's copy carries only in-frame clones and drops some. Among roughly 100,000 clones listed, around nine tenths were seen once. The sequenced sample was CD4+ or CD8+ T cells sorted from blood, obtained in a trial of the OX40 agonist ivuxolimab. These receptor sequences come from an adult with an advanced solid tumor such as melanoma, head and neck, liver or kidney cancer.

This chain uses TRBV28 with TRBJ1-3; D unresolved. This CDR3 is built from 16 residues. V was shortened by 6 bases and J by 6 bases, with 21 bases between the two germline ends. Germline CDR1 reads MDHEN; CDR2 reads SYDVKM. This CDR3 reads CASSPQAAGLENTIYF. The CDR3 region has the DNA TGTGCCAGCAGCCCCCAGGCGGCTGGGTTGGAAAACACCATATATTTT.

The chain employs TRBV7-2 and TRBJ2-7; D remains ambiguous. Germline CDR1 is SGHTA and CDR2 is FQGNSA. The CDR3 consists of 14 residues. The V end was cut by 2 bases, the J end by 2 bases, with 10 bases between. The CDR3 reads CASSLSGPPYEQYF. CDR3 bases: TGTGCCAGCAGCTTATCCGGTCCTCCCTACGAGCAGTACTTC.

Only one count was recorded for this clone. The CDR3 DNA follows: TGTGCCAGCGGAAACAGGGGACTTAACTATGGCTACACCTTC. It specifies CASGNRGLNYGYTF. V usage is TRBV11-2 and J usage is TRBJ1-2; TRBD1 matches at 7 bases. Germline CDR1 SGHAT, CDR2 FQNNGV. CDR3 size: 14 residues. V lost 8 bases, J lost 1 base, and 7 bases stayed unmatched.

This chain uses TRBV30 with TRBJ2-1, with 8 nucleotides matching TRBD2. Germline-derived CDR1 and CDR2 are GTSNPN and SVGIG (reference sequence). J was trimmed by 9 bases and V by 0 bases; bases with no gene match: 10. This CDR3 is 15 amino acids long. The CDR3 bases are TGTGCCTGGAGTGTTGGGACTAGGGTTTCGCCTGAGCAGTTCTTC. This gives the protein CAWSVGTRVSPEQFF.

The rearrangement joins TRBV11-2 to TRBJ2-3; D call uncertain. This CDR3 is built from 15 residues. Germline CDR1 reads SGHAT; CDR2 reads FQNNGV. The V end was cut by 0 bases, the J end by 2 bases, with 9 bases between. The CDR3 DNA is TGTGCCAGCAGCTTAGACGGGCTACTCACAGATACGCAGTATTTT. It yields the protein CASSLDGLLTDTQYF.

The V and J genes are TRBV7-6 and TRBJ2-7, with no clear D. V was trimmed by 4 bases and J by 2 bases, leaving 3 bases between them. Germline values: CDR1 SGHVS, CDR2 FNYEAQ. This CDR3 region has 11 residues. The CDR3 sequence: CASSSAYEQYF. The DNA of the CDR3 is TGTGCCAGCAGCTCAGCCTACGAGCAGTACTTC. The variable domain in full, completed from reference TRBV7-6 and TRBJ2-7, reads GAGVSQSPRYKVTKRGQDVALRCDPISGHVSLYWYRQALGQGPEFLTYFNYEAQQDKSGLPNDRFSAERPEGSISTLTIQRTEQRDSAMYRCASSSAYEQYFGPGTRLTVT.

This clone was observed once. The J gene is TRBJ2-1, the V gene TRBV19; D is possibly TRBD1 (6 bases). The CDR3 is 14 residues long. V was cut by 10 bases and J by 3 bases, with 16 bases left in between. CDR1 is LNHDA, CDR2 SQIVND, per germline (reference sequence). The CDR3 here is CATLQGRGYNEQFF. The CDR3 DNA reads TGTGCCACCCTACAGGGAAGGGGCTACAATGAGCAGTTCTTC.

This chain joins TRBV5-6 and TRBJ1-4; 9 bases fit TRBD1. V lost 2 bases, J lost 8 bases, and 1 base stayed unmatched. The CDR3 contains 13 residues. CDR1 is SGHDT, CDR2 YYEEEE, per germline. The CDR3 region is CASSLDRGEKLFF. CDR3 in DNA: TGTGCCAGCAGCTTAGACAGGGGGGAAAAACTGTTTTTT.

This clone has a single count. V and J are TRBV2 and TRBJ2-4; 7 bases map to TRBD1. This CDR3 spans 12 amino acids. J lost 8 bases, V lost 5 bases, and 3 bases had no gene match. The germline gives CDR1 SNHLY, CDR2 FYNNEI. CDR3 sequence reads: CASSKGQDIQYF. CDR3 in DNA: TGTGCCAGCAGTAAAGGACAGGACATTCAGTACTTC.

The chain employs TRBV5-4 and TRBJ2-1, with D perhaps TRBD1 (6 bases). Germline loops: CDR1 SGHNT, CDR2 YYREEE (reference sequence). Trimming left V 4 bases short and J 10 bases short, with 12 bases between. The CDR3 has 12 amino acids. CDR3 sequence (DNA): TGTGCCAGCAGCAAGGACAGAGGCGAGCAGTTCTTC. Translating it yields CASSKDRGEQFF. The whole variable domain, filled in from reference TRBV5-4 and TRBJ2-1, reads ETGVTQSPTHLIKTRGQQVTLRCSSQSGHNTVSWYQQALGQGPQFIFQYYREEENGRGNFPPRFSGLQFPNYSSELNVNALELDDSALYLCASSKDRGEQFFGPGTRLTVL.

The V gene is TRBV7-2, the J gene TRBJ2-6; no clear D. Trimming removed 1 base from V and 4 bases from J, with 8 bases in between. The CDR3 has 15 residues. The germline gives CDR1 SGHTA, CDR2 FQGNSA. CDR3 in DNA: TGTGCCAGCAGCTTAGGAGGAACGGGGGCCAACGTCCTGACTTTC. Protein sequence: CASSLGGTGANVLTF.

This clone was seen only a few times. The genes are TRBV18 and TRBJ2-7, with a possible D match to TRBD1 (5 bases). Trimming removed 5 bases from V and 6 bases from J, with 8 bases in between. The length of the CDR3 is 11 residues. The germline gives CDR1 KGHSH, CDR2 LQKENI. CDR3 region: CASSIRVEQYF. CDR3 coding DNA: TGTGCCAGCTCAATCAGGGTCGAGCAGTACTTC.

The chain couples TRBV10-3 to TRBJ1-6, with 7 bases matching TRBD1. V was pared by 5 bases and J by 5 bases, with 12 bases of the junction left unmatched. The germline gives CDR1 ENHRY, CDR2 SYGVKD. This CDR3 has 17 amino acids. CDR3 in DNA: TGTGCCATCAGTACTTCCTCCACAGGGGAGGATAATTCACCCCTCCACTTT. As protein: CAISTSSTGEDNSPLHF.

The chain combines TRBV10-3 with TRBJ2-1; D is undetermined. V lost 5 bases and J lost 2, with 10 bases in between. CDR1 and CDR2 (germline): ENHRY, SYGVKD. The CDR3 covers 14 residues. This CDR3 is CAISRPPPYNEQFF. The CDR3 DNA is TGTGCCATCAGTCGTCCACCCCCCTACAATGAGCAGTTCTTC.

This chain joins TRBV4-3 and TRBJ2-3; 11 bases are shared with TRBD2. After removal of 0 bases from V and 5 bases from J, the junction contained 7 bases not matched to a gene. The CDR3 totals 17 residues. Looked up from germline, CDR1 is LGHNA and CDR2 is YSLEER. Here the CDR3 DNA reads TGCGCCAGCAGCCAAGACGGCCTAGCGGGGGGAAAAGATACGCAGTATTTT. This codes for CASSQDGLAGGKDTQYF.

This clone has a single count. The genes are TRBV2 and TRBJ1-6, with TRBD1 matching over 9 bases. The CDR3 consists of 15 residues. Germline V CDR1 and CDR2: SNHLY, FYNNEI. V lost 7 bases, J lost 7 bases, and 8 bases stayed unmatched. DNA for the CDR3: TGTGCCAGCAAAGATATCGGGACAGGGAATTCACCCCTCCACTTT. Amino acid sequence: CASKDIGTGNSPLHF.

The CDR3 nucleotides read TGCGCCAGCAGAGACCAGGGTAACCAGCCCCAGCATTTT. Its protein is CASRDQGNQPQHF. The chain joins TRBV10-2 to TRBJ1-5, with a tentative D call TRBD1 (5 bases). The V end was cut by 6 bases, the J end by 7 bases, with 13 bases between. CDR1 is WSHSY, CDR2 SAAADI, per germline. This CDR3 region has 13 residues.

The V gene is TRBV28, the J gene TRBJ1-5; unclear D gene. The CDR3 has 17 amino acids. Trimming took off 3 bases at V and 1 base at J, with 16 bases between the two ends. The germline V gene encodes CDR1 MDHEN and CDR2 SYDVKM. The CDR3 DNA is TGTGCCAGCAGTTTGGGCAGGTTTGGGGTAAGCAATCAGCCCCAGCATTTT. Its translation is CASSLGRFGVSNQPQHF.

The chain joins TRBV18 to TRBJ1-5, with a tentative D call TRBD1 (6 bases). The CDR3 sequence is 14 residues long. CDR1 is KGHSH and CDR2 is LQKENI in the germline V gene. V was clipped by 2 bases and J by 6 bases, with 11 bases between them. CDR3 protein: CASSPEGGPQPQHF. The CDR3, as DNA: TGTGCCAGCTCACCAGAGGGGGGGCCTCAGCCCCAGCATTTT.

The J gene is TRBJ1-2, the V gene TRBV9; a weak D match, TRBD1 (6 bases). This CDR3 has 14 residues. The germline V gene encodes CDR1 SGDLS and CDR2 YYNGEE. Trimming took 4 bases from V and 2 from J, leaving 12 bases between them. DNA for the CDR3: TGTGCCAGCAGCTTTACGACAGGAAACTATGGCTACACCTTC. Residues: CASSFTTGNYGYTF.

The V gene is TRBV18, the J gene TRBJ2-7; D may be TRBD2 (5 bases). CDR3 length: 15 residues. Germline V lookup: CDR1 KGHSH, CDR2 LQKENI. The V and J ends lost 4 bases and 0 bases respectively, with 13 bases between them. This CDR3 is CASSQREYASYEQYF. The CDR3 nucleotides are TGTGCCAGCTCACAAAGGGAGTATGCCTCCTACGAGCAGTACTTC.

The chain links TRBV30 to TRBJ1-2; 11 nucleotides match TRBD1. The CDR3 is 15 amino acids. V shed 1 base and J 7 bases; nucleotides not matched to a gene: 8. Germline CDR1 reads GTSNPN; CDR2 reads SVGIG (reference sequence). The CDR3 DNA follows: TGTGCCTGGAGTGGGACAGGGGGCGGAGGAGGTGGCTACACCTTC. Translated, it gives CAWSGTGGGGGGYTF.

The chain is built from TRBV5-6 and TRBJ1-2; D remains ambiguous. The germline V gene encodes CDR1 SGHDT and CDR2 YYEEEE. V lost 0 bases and J 6 bases, leaving 12 bases between the germline ends. The CDR3 is made up of 14 amino acids. For the CDR3, the DNA is TGTGCCAGCAGCTTGGAAGGGCGCCGGCATGGCTACACCTTC. It yields the protein CASSLEGRRHGYTF.

Details on this clone: Sequence at one end of the junction differs from germline and may be a read error. J is TRBJ1-4 and V is TRBV28; D may be TRBD1 (5 bases). The CDR3 length is 11 residues. CDR1 is MDHEN, CDR2 SYDVKM, per germline. The CDR3 protein is CASRSLGPTVF. For the CDR3, the DNA is TGTGCCAGCAGGTCTCTGGGACCGACGGTTTTT.

The chain is built from TRBV11-3 and TRBJ2-7; 8 bases fit TRBD1. V shed 4 bases and J 6 bases; nucleotides not matched to a gene: 14. Germline assignment: CDR1 SGHNT and CDR2 YENEEA. The CDR3 is 16 amino acids. The CDR3 DNA reads TGTGCCAGCAGCTCCCACTCTCGGACAGGGACGGGCGAGCAGTACTTC. It is translated as CASSSHSRTGTGEQYF.

This chain links TRBV28 with TRBJ2-2; 8 positions agree with TRBD2. The CDR3 loop spans 17 amino acids. Germline V gene sequence: CDR1 MDHEN, CDR2 SYDVKM. V gave up 4 bases and J gave up 0 bases; unmatched junction bases: 7. CDR3 DNA: TGTGCCAGCAGTTCCCCAGTAGCGGGATCGAACACCGGGGAGCTGTTTTTT. Encoded protein: CASSSPVAGSNTGELFF.

The V call is TRBV2, the J call TRBJ1-1; 7 bases map to TRBD1. This CDR3 spans 14 amino acids. Germline V gene sequence: CDR1 SNHLY, CDR2 FYNNEI. Germline trimming cut 6 bases from V and 2 bases from J; bases unmatched to any gene: 6. The CDR3 DNA follows: TGTGCCAGCAGAGGGACAGAACTAAACACTGAAGCTTTCTTT. Protein sequence: CASRGTELNTEAFF.

The chain combines TRBV7-9 with TRBJ2-3; D is uncertain. CDR3 length equals 11 residues. Germline-derived CDR1 and CDR2 are SEHNR and FQNEAQ (reference sequence). Trimming cost V 3 bases and J 2 bases, with 0 bases left between them. The CDR3 DNA follows: TGTGCCAGCAGCTTCACAGATACGCAGTATTTT. It specifies CASSFTDTQYF.

The V and J genes are TRBV7-2 and TRBJ1-1; unclear D gene. Germline CDR1 SGHTA, CDR2 FQGNSA. Trimming stripped 1 base from V and 6 bases from J, with 9 bases between. The CDR3 is 13 amino acids. CDR3 sequence (DNA): TGTGCCAGCAGCTTAGACACGGGTGCTGAAGCTTTCTTT. Its protein is CASSLDTGAEAFF.

This rearrangement joins TRBV29-1 to TRBJ1-1; D gene uncertain. Germline values: CDR1 SQVTM, CDR2 ANQGSEA. V was pared by 6 bases and J by 9 bases, with 17 bases between. The length of the CDR3 is 12 residues. In DNA form, the CDR3 reads TGCAGCGTGAGGTTAGATGGCGTTCAAGCTTTCTTT. As protein: CSVRLDGVQAFF.